This T cell receptor (beta chain) originates from a study of blood T cell repertoires in COVID-19. Study-level background: Sources were T cells, B-cell-depleted T cells, or PBMCs; the material itself was cDNA or gDNA.

Original processing methods: Amplification of reference gene primers was used by the study to estimate nucleated cell counts. Profiling relied on immunoSEQ multiplex PCR, and the TCRdb table lists in-frame clones only, not all of them. The D gene and trimming were derived from the DNA, and the V and J assignments and clone size from that table. The sample consists of some 170,000 clones, roughly nine tenths of them appearing once. This receptor was identified in a human donor with acute COVID-19. The donor label of this sample is uncertain. The specimen sequenced was PBMCs or T cells enriched from blood (not recorded which).

The CDR3 DNA is TGTGCCAGCAGTTTTTTCAGGTCTGGCTACACCTTC. Translating it yields CASSFFRSGYTF. This chain joins TRBV12-3 or TRBV12-4 and TRBJ1-2; D unclear. This CDR3 spans 12 amino acids. With 3 bases removed from V and 7 bases from J, the gap between germline ends came to 9 bases.